This T cell receptor beta chain originates from a study of T cells after yellow fever vaccination. About the research overall: Fractions containing few cells were prepared with SMART-Seq v4 Ultra Low Input.

Germline loops: CDR1 SGHAT, CDR2 FQNNGV. The CDR3 loop spans 16 amino acids. Unmatched junction bases numbered 10, after V lost 3 bases and J lost 5 bases. This clonotype was counted ten times or more. TCRdb re-derived calls from the 5' RACE reads in MiXCR, one entry per CDR3 protein. The sample records hundreds of thousands of distinct CDR3 sequences, approximately 15% being singletons. The J gene is TRBJ2-5, the V gene TRBV11-2; 9 bases line up with TRBD2. The origin of this receptor is a man under 40 who received the YFV17D yellow fever vaccine. This specimen was PBMCs, taken on the day of the yellow fever booster vaccination. The CDR3 region is CASSFDMAGGLETQYF. CDR3 bases: TGTGCCAGCAGCTTCGATATGGCGGGAGGGCTTGAGACCCAGTACTTC.